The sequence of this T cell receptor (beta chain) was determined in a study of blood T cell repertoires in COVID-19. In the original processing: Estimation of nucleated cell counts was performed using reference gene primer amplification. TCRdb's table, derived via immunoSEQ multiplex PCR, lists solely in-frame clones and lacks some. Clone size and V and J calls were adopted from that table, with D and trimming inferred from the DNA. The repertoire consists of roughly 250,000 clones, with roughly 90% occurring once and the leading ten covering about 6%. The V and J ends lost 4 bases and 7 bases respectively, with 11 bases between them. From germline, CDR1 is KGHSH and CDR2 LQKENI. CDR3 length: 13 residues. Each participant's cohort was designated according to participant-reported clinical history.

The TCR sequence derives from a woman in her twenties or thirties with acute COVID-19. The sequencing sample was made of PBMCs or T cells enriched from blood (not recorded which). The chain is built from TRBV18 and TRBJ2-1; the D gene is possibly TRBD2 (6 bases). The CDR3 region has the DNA TGTGCCAGCTCACTGACTAGGGAGAATGAGCAGTTCTTC. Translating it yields CASSLTRENEQFF. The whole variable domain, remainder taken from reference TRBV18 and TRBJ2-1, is NAGVMQNPRHLVRRRGQEARLRCSPMKGHSHVYWYRQLPEEGLKFMVYLQKENIIDESGMPKERFSAEFPKEGPSILRIQQVVRGDSAAYFCASSLTRENEQFFGPGTRLTVL.